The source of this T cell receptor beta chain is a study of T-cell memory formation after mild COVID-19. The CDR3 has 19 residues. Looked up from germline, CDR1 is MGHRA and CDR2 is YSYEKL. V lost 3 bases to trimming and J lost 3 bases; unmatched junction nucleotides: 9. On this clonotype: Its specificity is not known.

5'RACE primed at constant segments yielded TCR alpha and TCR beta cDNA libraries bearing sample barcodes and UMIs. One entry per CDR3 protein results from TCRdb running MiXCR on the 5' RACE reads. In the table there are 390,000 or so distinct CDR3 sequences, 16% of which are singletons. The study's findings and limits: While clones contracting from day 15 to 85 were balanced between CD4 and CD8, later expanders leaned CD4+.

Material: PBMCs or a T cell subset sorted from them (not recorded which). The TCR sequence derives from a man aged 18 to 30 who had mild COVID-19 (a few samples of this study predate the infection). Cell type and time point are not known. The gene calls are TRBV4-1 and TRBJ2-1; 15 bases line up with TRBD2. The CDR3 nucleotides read TGCGCCAGCAGCCACCCGGGACAGGGACTAGCGGGGGGCTACAATGAGCAGTTCTTC. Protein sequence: CASSHPGQGLAGGYNEQFF.